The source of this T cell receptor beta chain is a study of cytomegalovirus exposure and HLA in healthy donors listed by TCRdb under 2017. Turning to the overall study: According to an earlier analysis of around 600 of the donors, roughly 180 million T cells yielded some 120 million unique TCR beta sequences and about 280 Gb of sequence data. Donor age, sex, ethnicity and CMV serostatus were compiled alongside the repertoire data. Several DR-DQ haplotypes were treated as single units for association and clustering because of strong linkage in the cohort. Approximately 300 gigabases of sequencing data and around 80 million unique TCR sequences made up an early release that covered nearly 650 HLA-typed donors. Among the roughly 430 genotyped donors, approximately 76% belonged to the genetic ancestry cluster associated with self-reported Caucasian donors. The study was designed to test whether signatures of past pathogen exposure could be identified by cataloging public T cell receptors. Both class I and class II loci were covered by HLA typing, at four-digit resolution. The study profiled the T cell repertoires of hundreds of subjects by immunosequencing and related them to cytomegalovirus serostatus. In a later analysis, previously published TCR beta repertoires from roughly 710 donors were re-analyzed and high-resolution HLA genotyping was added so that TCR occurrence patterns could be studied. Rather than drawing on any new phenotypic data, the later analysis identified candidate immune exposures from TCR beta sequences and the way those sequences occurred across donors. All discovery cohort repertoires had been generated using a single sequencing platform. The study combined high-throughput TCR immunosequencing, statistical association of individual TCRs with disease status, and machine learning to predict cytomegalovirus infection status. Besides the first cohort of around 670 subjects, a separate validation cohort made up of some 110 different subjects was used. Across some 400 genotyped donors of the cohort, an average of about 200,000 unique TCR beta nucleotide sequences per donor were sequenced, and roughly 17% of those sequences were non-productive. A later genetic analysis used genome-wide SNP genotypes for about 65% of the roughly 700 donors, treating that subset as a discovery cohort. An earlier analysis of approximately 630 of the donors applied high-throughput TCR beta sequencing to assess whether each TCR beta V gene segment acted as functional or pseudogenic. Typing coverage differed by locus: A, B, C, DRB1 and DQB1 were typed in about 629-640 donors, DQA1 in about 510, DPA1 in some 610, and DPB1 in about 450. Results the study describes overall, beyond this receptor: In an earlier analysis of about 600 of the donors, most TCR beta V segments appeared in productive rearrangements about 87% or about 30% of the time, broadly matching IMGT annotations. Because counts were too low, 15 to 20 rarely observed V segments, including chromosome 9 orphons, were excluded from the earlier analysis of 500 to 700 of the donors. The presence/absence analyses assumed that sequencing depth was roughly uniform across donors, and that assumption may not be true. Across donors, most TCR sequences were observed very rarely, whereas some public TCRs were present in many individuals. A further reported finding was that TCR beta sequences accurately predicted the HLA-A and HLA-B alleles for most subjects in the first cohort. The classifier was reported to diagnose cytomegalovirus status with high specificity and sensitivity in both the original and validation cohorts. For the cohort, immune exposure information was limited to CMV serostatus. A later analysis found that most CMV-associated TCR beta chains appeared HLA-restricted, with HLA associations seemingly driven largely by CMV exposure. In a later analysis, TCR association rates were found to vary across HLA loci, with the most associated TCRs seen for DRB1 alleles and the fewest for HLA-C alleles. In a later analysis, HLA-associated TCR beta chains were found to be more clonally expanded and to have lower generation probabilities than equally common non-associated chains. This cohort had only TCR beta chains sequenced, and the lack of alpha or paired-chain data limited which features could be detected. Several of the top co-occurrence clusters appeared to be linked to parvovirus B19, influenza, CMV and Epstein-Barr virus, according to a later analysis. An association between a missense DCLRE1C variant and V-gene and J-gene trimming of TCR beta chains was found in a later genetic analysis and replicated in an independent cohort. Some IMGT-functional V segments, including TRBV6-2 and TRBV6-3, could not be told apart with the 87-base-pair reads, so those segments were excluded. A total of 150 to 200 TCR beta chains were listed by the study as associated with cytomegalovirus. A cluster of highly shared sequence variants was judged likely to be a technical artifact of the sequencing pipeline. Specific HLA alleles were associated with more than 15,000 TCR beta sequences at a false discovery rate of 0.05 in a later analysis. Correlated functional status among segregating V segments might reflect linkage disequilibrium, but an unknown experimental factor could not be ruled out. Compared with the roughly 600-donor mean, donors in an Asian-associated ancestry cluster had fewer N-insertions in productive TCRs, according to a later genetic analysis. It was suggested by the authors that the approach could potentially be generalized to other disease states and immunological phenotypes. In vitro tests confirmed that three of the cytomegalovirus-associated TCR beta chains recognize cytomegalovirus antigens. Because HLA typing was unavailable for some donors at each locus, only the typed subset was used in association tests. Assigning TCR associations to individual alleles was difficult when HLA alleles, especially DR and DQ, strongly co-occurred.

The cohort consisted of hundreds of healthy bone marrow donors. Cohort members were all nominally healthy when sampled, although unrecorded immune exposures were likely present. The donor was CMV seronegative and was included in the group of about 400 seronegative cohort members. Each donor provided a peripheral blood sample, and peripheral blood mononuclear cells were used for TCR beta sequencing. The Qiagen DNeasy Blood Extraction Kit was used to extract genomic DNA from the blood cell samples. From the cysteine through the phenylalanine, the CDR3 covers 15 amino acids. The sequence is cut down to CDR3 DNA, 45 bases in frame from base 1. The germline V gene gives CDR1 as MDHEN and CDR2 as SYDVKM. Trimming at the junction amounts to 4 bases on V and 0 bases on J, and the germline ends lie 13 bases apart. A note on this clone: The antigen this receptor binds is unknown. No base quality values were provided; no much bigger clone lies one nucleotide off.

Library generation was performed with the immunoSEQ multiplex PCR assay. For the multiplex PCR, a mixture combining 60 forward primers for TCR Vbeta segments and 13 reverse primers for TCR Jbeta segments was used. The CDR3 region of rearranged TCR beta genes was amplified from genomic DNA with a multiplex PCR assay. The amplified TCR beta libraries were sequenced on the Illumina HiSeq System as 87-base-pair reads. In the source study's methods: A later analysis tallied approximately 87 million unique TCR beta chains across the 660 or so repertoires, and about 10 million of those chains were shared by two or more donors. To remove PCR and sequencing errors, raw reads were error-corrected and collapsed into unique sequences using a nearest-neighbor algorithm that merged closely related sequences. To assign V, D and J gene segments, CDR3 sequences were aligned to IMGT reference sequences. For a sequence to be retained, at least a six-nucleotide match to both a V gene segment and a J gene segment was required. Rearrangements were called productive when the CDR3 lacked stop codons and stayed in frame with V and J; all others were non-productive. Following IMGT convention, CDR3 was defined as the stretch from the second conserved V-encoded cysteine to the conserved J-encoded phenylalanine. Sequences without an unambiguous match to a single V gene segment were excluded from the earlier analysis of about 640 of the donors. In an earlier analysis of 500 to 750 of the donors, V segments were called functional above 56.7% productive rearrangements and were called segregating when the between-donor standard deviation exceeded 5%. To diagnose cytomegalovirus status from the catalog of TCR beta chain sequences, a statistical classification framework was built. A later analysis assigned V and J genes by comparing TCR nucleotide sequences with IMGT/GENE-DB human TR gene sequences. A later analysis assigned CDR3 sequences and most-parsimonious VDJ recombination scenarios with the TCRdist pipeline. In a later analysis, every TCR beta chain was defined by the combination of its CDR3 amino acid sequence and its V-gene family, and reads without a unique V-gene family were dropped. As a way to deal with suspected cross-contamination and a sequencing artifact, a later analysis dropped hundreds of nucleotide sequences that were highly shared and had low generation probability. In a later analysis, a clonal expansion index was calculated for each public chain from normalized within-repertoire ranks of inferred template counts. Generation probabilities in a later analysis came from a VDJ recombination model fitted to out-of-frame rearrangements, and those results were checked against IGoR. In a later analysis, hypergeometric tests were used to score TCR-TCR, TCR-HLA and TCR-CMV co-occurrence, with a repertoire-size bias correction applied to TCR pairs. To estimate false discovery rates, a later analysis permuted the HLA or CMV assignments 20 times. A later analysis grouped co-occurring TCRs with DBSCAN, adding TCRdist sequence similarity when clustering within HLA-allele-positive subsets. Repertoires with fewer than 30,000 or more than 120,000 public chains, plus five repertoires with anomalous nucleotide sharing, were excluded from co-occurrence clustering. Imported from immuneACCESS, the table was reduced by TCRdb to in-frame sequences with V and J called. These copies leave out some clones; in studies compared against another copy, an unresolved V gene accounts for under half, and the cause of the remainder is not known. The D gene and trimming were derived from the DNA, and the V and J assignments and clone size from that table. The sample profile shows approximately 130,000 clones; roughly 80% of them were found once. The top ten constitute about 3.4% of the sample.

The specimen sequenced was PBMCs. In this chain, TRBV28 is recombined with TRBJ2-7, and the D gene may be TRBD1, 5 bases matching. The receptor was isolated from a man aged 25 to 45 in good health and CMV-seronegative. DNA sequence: TGTGCCAGCAGTTCCCAGGGTTTTAGCTCCTACGAGCAGTACTTC. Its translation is CASSSQGFSSYEQYF.